Listed here are 25 T cell receptor beta chains from one sample, sequenced in a study of PD-1 blockade in mismatch repair-deficient tumors. Profiling relied on immunoSEQ multiplex PCR, and the TCRdb table lists in-frame clones only, not all of them. Counted here are approximately 100,000 clones, roughly four fifths occurring once; the ten biggest clones make up 6.3%. The sequencing used peripheral blood, collected approximately 35 weeks after starting pembrolizumab. These receptors were obtained from an adult with mismatch repair-deficient cancer.

The chain uses TRBV29-1 and TRBJ2-1, with 10 bases lining up with TRBD1. Germline CDR1 reads SQVTM; CDR2 reads ANQGSEA. CDR3 length: 13 amino acids. V lost 4 bases, J lost 8 bases, and 5 bases stayed unmatched. CDR3 coding DNA: TGCAGCGTTGCACGGACAGGGGGGGATGAGCAGTTCTTC. The encoded protein is CSVARTGGDEQFF.

Only a few counts were recorded for this clone. In the same sample, other DNA sequences code for this CDR3. The chain joins TRBV11-2 to TRBJ2-7; D remains unclear. V was shortened by 3 bases and J by 7 bases, with 10 bases between the two germline ends. CDR1 SGHAT and CDR2 FQNNGV come from the germline V gene. This CDR3 is built from 12 residues. DNA of the CDR3: TGTGCCAGCAGCTTGGGGTCGGTGGAGCAGTACTTC. It specifies CASSLGSVEQYF. The full variable domain, its missing parts supplied by reference TRBV11-2 and TRBJ2-7, is EAGVAQSPRYKIIEKRQSVAFWCNPISGHATLYWYQQILGQGPKLLIQFQNNGVVDDSQLPKDRFSAERLKGVDSTLKIQPAKLEDSAVYLCASSLGSVEQYFGPGTRLTVT.

The chain recombines TRBV5-5 with TRBJ2-7, with D perhaps being TRBD1 or TRBD2 (6 bases each). This CDR3 spans 13 amino acids. Germline CDR1 and CDR2: SGHKS and YYEKEE (reference sequence). Trimming stripped 1 base from V and 4 bases from J, with 9 bases between. The CDR3 nucleotides read TGTGCCAGCAGCTTGTGGGGGGCTTACGAGCAGTACTTC. It translates to CASSLWGAYEQYF.

This sequence joins TRBV5-6 and TRBJ1-1; D might be TRBD1 (5 bases). The ends were cut back, 4 bases at V and 0 bases at J, with 10 bases in the middle. Germline V lookup: CDR1 SGHDT, CDR2 YYEEEE. CDR3 size: 14 residues. The CDR3 nucleotides are TGTGCCAGCAGCGCGGGGCAAGTGAACACTGAAGCTTTCTTT. Its translation is CASSAGQVNTEAFF.

The sample holds a few counts of this clone. The rearrangement joins TRBV11-2 to TRBJ2-7; the D call may be TRBD1 or TRBD2 (6 bases each). Germline V gene data show CDR1 as SGHAT and CDR2 as FQNNGV. CDR3 length: 14 amino acids. V lost 6 bases and J 6 bases, leaving 18 bases between the germline ends. The CDR3 DNA is TGTGCCAGCAGTCCCATGGGGGGCCAGGGCGAGCAGTACTTC. Protein product: CASSPMGGQGEQYF.

The gene calls are TRBV7-9 and TRBJ1-1; D uncertain. Trimming took 1 base from V and 6 from J, leaving 9 bases between them. Germline-derived CDR1 and CDR2 are SEHNR and FQNEAQ (reference sequence). The CDR3 is made up of 13 amino acids. The CDR3 reads CASSLVPAPEAFF. The CDR3 nucleotides read TGTGCCAGCAGCTTAGTCCCCGCCCCTGAAGCTTTCTTT.

This clone has only a few counts. This chain uses TRBV5-6 with TRBJ1-2, with TRBD1 matching over 7 bases. The germline CDR1 and CDR2 sequences are SGHDT and YYEEEE. V shed 2 bases and J 6 bases; nucleotides not matched to a gene: 1. The CDR3 is 12 residues long. The CDR3 coding sequence is TGTGCCAGCAGCTTTACAGGGGATGGCTACACCTTC. This codes for CASSFTGDGYTF.

The chain is built from TRBV5-8 and TRBJ2-3; TRBD2 matches at 8 bases. CDR3 length: 15 residues. V lost 4 bases to trimming and J lost 1 base; unmatched junction nucleotides: 5. The germline V gene encodes CDR1 SGHTS and CDR2 YDEGEE. This CDR3 is CASSRGLAGTDTQYF. CDR3 nucleotide sequence: TGTGCCAGCAGCCGCGGACTAGCAGGCACAGATACGCAGTATTTT. Full variable domain (outside the CDR3, taken from reference TRBV5-8 and TRBJ2-3): EAGVTQSPTHLIKTRGQQATLRCSPISGHTSVYWYQQALGLGLQFLLWYDEGEERNRGNFPPRFSGRQFPNYSSELNVNALELEDSALYLCASSRGLAGTDTQYFGPGTRLTVL.

The rearrangement uses TRBV10-3 and TRBJ2-7, with 9 bases lining up with TRBD1. Germline V gene sequence: CDR1 ENHRY, CDR2 SYGVKD. Germline trimming cut 11 bases from V and 5 bases from J; bases unmatched to any gene: 10. This CDR3 is built from 13 residues. DNA for the CDR3: TGTGCCGCGGGTGGGACAGGGCCCAACGAGCAGTACTTC. It specifies CAAGGTGPNEQYF.

The genes are TRBV18 and TRBJ2-1; D is unclear. V lost 3 bases, J lost 6 bases, and 9 bases lay in between. CDR1 and CDR2 from the germline V gene are KGHSH and LQKENI. This CDR3 region has 13 residues. CDR3 bases: TGTGCCAGCTCACCTGCTACGACCAATGAGCAGTTCTTC. Its translation is CASSPATTNEQFF. Full variable domain (remainder filled in from reference TRBV18 and TRBJ2-1): NAGVMQNPRHLVRRRGQEARLRCSPMKGHSHVYWYRQLPEEGLKFMVYLQKENIIDESGMPKERFSAEFPKEGPSILRIQQVVRGDSAAYFCASSPATTNEQFFGPGTRLTVL.

The chain has TRBV4-1 and TRBJ2-5; TRBD2 matches 8 bases. CDR3 length: 15 amino acids. Losses at the gene ends were 1 base for V and 5 bases for J; bases not matched to a gene: 6. The germline CDR1 and CDR2 sequences are MGHRA and YSYEKL. In DNA, the CDR3 is TGCGCCAGCAGCCAAGTACAGGGACTAGGTGAGACCCAGTACTTC. It translates to CASSQVQGLGETQYF.

The J gene is TRBJ2-5, the V gene TRBV4-3; perhaps TRBD1 as D (5 bases). In germline, CDR1 is LGHNA, CDR2 YSLEER. The CDR3 loop spans 16 amino acids. Trimming took off 0 bases at V and 5 bases at J, with 16 bases between the two ends. The CDR3 DNA reads as TGCGCCAGCAGCCAAGAGGGCCAGGGTGGTTTCGAGACCCAGTACTTC. Translated, it gives CASSQEGQGGFETQYF.

The rearrangement uses TRBV7-8 and TRBJ2-7, with 8 bases identical to TRBD1. Germline V gives CDR1 SGHVS, CDR2 FQNEAQ. This CDR3 has 14 amino acids. V gave up 5 bases and J gave up 3 bases; unmatched junction bases: 6. The CDR3 region has the DNA TGTGCCAGCAGCACGGGACAGGTATTCTACGAGCAGTACTTC. Translating it yields CASSTGQVFYEQYF.

J is TRBJ2-5 and V is TRBV27; 14 bases match TRBD2. The CDR3 is 18 residues long. Losses at the gene ends were 6 bases for V and 4 bases for J; bases not matched to a gene: 13. Per the germline V gene, CDR1 is MNHEY and CDR2 is SMNVEV (reference sequence). The DNA of the CDR3 is TGTGCCAGCAGACCACTTAGGGGACTAGCGGGAGAAAGAGAGACCCAGTACTTC. This sequence encodes CASRPLRGLAGERETQYF.

The V gene is TRBV7-2, the J gene TRBJ2-1; D remains ambiguous. In germline, CDR1 is SGHTA, CDR2 FQGNSA. The CDR3 runs to 12 residues. The ends were cut back, 2 bases at V and 7 bases at J, with 6 bases in the middle. The CDR3 DNA follows: TGTGCCAGCAGCTTAAGGAAGAATGAGCAGTTCTTC. The encoded protein is CASSLRKNEQFF.

The rearrangement links TRBV6-6 to TRBJ1-2, with D tentatively TRBD1 (6 bases). Trimming removed 2 bases at V and 4 bases at J, with 11 bases between. The CDR3 has 14 amino acids. Per the germline V gene, CDR1 is MNHNY and CDR2 is SVGAGI (reference sequence). CDR3 protein: CASSYGGASYGYTF. CDR3 bases: TGTGCCAGCAGTTACGGGGGCGCAAGCTATGGCTACACCTTC.

This clone was seen more than once but under ten times. The chain carries TRBV19 and TRBJ2-7, with 11 bases that match TRBD2. From germline, CDR1 is LNHDA and CDR2 SQIVND (reference sequence). The V gene end was trimmed by 2 bases and the J gene end by 2 bases; junction bases not matched to a gene: 2. The length of the CDR3 is 15 residues. The CDR3: CASSILAGGPYEQYF. CDR3 nucleotide sequence: TGTGCCAGTAGTATATTAGCGGGAGGGCCCTACGAGCAGTACTTC.

This chain uses TRBV19 with TRBJ2-7; maybe TRBD1 (5 bases). This CDR3 region has 13 residues. The V end lost 1 base, the J end lost 6 bases, and 10 bases lay between the germline ends. Germline CDR1 LNHDA, CDR2 SQIVND (reference sequence). CDR3 coding DNA: TGTGCCAGTAGTATAGTGCAGGGCGCCGAGCAGTACTTC. Its translation: CASSIVQGAEQYF.

This clone was seen just once. The J gene is TRBJ2-5, the V gene TRBV27; 8 bases are a match to TRBD2. The CDR3 is 15 amino acids. Trimming removed 5 bases from V and 5 bases from J; junction bases left unmatched: 10. Germline V CDR1 and CDR2: MNHEY, SMNVEV (reference sequence). DNA of the CDR3: TGTGCCAGCAGTATTCTGAGCGGGAGCTGGGAGACCCAGTACTTC. It specifies CASSILSGSWETQYF.

The chain couples TRBV29-1 to TRBJ2-5; 12 bases line up with TRBD2. CDR3 length: 15 residues. V shed 7 bases, J shed 3 bases, and the junction held 9 bases outside the gene matches. CDR1 and CDR2 from the germline V gene are SQVTM and ANQGSEA. The DNA for the CDR3 is TGCAGCGCTGACGGGACTAGCGGGCCCAAAGAGACCCAGTACTTC. Its translation: CSADGTSGPKETQYF.

This chain uses TRBV10-3 with TRBJ2-6; unclear D gene. Trimming shortened V by 8 bases and J by 1 base, and 15 bases separated the two germline ends. Germline CDR1 is ENHRY and CDR2 is SYGVKD. The CDR3 runs 16 residues. CDR3 sequence reads: CAIPADPRSGANVLTF. In DNA, the CDR3 is TGTGCCATCCCCGCGGACCCAAGGTCTGGGGCCAACGTCCTGACTTTC.

J is TRBJ2-1 and V is TRBV5-1; TRBD2 might be the D (6 bases). The CDR3 length is 14 residues. Germline-derived CDR1 and CDR2 are SGHRS and YFSETQ. Trimming pared 1 base from V and 9 bases from J, leaving 14 bases between. This chain's CDR3 is CASSLMSGQSEQFF. The CDR3 nucleotides read TGCGCCAGCAGCTTGATGAGCGGGCAGAGTGAGCAGTTCTTC.

DNA for the CDR3: TGTGCCATCAGTCCCAGGGGTAGCGGGAGGAACAATGAGCAGTTCTTC. Translation: CAISPRGSGRNNEQFF. The chain carries TRBV10-3 and TRBJ2-1; 10 bases line up with TRBD2. Germline CDR1 is ENHRY and CDR2 is SYGVKD. With V trimmed by 5 bases and J by 5 bases, 9 bases remained unmatched. The CDR3 is 16 residues long.

The CDR3: CASSQDPAYNEQFF. In DNA, the CDR3 is TGCGCCAGCAGCCAAGATCCAGCTTACAATGAGCAGTTCTTC. This chain connects TRBV4-1 to TRBJ2-1, with D hard to call. Germline values: CDR1 MGHRA, CDR2 YSYEKL. V lost 0 bases, J lost 4 bases, and 7 bases lay in between. The CDR3 length is 14 residues.

This rearrangement joins TRBV10-3 to TRBJ2-2; tentative D call: TRBD1 (6 bases). The V gene's germline CDR1 is ENHRY and CDR2 SYGVKD. V shed 3 bases and J shed 3 bases, with 14 bases lying between them. The CDR3 loop spans 16 amino acids. The CDR3 here is CAISEGQRGDTGELFF. CDR3 coding DNA: TGTGCCATCAGTGAAGGACAGCGAGGGGACACCGGGGAGCTGTTTTTT.